This T cell receptor (beta chain) was captured by sequencing in a study of shared clonotypes between healthy human individuals. Libraries were prepared by immunoSEQ multiplex PCR; TCRdb keeps only in-frame clonotypes and omits some of them. The sample comprises over a million clones, roughly 96% of which are singletons, and roughly 1.2% rests with the top ten. Remarks on this clone: Other DNA sequences from this sample encode an identical CDR3 as well.

This CDR3 contains 12 residues. Germline CDR1 reads SGHRS; CDR2 reads YFSETQ. The ends were cut back, 0 bases at V and 5 bases at J, with 4 bases in the middle. The receptor's source is a man aged 25 to 40 in good health. The chain recombines TRBV5-1 with TRBJ2-3; the D is unclear. Sequenced: naive CD4+ T cells sorted from blood. The sample's subset: CD45RA+ positively selected. CDR3 sequence reads: CASSLVGDTQYF. The CDR3 bases are TGCGCCAGCAGCTTGGTGGGAGATACGCAGTATTTT.